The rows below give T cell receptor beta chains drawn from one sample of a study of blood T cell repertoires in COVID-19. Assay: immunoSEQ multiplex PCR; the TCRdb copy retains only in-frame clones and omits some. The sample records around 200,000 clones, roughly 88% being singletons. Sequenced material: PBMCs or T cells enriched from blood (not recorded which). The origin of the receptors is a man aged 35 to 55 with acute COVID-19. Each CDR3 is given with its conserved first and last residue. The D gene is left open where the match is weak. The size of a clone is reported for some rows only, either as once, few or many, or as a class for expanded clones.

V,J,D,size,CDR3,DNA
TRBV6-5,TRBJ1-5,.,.,CASRPRGWQPQHF,TGTGCCAGCAGACCCAGGGGTTGGCAGCCCCAGCATTTT
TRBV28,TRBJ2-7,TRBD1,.,CASSTPTGSVHEQYF,TGTGCCAGCAGCACACCGACAGGGTCGGTCCACGAGCAGTACTTC
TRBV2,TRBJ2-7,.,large,CASSAGGHSEQYF,TGTGCCAGCAGTGCGGGGGGACACTCCGAGCAGTACTTC
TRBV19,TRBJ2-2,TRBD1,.,CASTADRGDGELFF,TGTGCCAGTACCGCGGACAGGGGTGACGGGGAGCTGTTTTTT
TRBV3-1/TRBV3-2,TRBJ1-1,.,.,CASSGGGAEAFF,TGTGCCAGCAGCGGAGGCGGCGCTGAAGCTTTCTTT
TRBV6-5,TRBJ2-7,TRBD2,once,CASSRDGGSHDEQYF,TGTGCCAGCAGTCGGGACGGCGGGAGCCACGACGAGCAGTACTTC
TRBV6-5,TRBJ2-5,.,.,CASSYDSGTAQYF,TGTGCCAGCAGTTACGATTCGGGTACGGCCCAGTACTTC
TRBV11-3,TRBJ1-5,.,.,CASTHNQPQHF,TGTGCCAGCACCCACAATCAGCCCCAGCATTTT
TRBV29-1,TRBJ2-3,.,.,CSVEDLRGNTDTQYF,TGCAGCGTTGAAGATCTTCGGGGAAACACAGATACGCAGTATTTT
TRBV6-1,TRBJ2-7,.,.,CASSEHTRENEQYF,TGTGCCAGCAGTGAACACACTAGGGAAAACGAGCAGTACTTC
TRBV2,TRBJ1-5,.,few,CASRANGNQPQHF,TGTGCCAGCAGAGCTAATGGCAATCAGCCCCAGCATTTT
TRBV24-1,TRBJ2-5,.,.,CATSVHGGRETQYF,TGTGCCACCAGTGTTCACGGAGGTCGAGAGACCCAGTACTTC
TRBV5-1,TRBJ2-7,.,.,CASSLARGTAYEQYF,TGCGCCAGCAGCTTGGCCCGCGGGACAGCCTACGAGCAGTACTTC
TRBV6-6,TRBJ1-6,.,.,CASSWARGNSPLHF,TGTGCCAGCAGTTGGGCGCGGGGTAATTCACCCCTCCACTTT
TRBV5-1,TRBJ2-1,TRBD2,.,CASSFFVYSGRTGNEQFF,TGCGCCAGCAGCTTTTTTGTTTATAGCGGGAGGACGGGGAATGAGCAGTTCTTC
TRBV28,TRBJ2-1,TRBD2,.,CASSTIAGTYNEQFF,TGTGCCAGCAGTACCATAGCGGGAACCTACAATGAGCAGTTCTTC
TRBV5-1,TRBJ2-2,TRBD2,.,CASSLGAGGPTGELFF,TGCGCCAGCAGCTTGGGAGCGGGAGGGCCCACCGGGGAGCTGTTTTTT
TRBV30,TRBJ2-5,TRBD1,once,CAWKVPGGETQYF,TGTGCCTGGAAGGTCCCAGGGGGAGAGACCCAGTACTTC
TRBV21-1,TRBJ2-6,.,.,CASSKVTSGPLRSGANVLTF,TGTGCCAGCAGCAAAGTGACTAGCGGCCCCCTTAGGTCTGGGGCCAACGTCCTGACTTTC
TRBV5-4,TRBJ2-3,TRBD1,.,CASSTGQGAGDTQYF,TGTGCCAGCAGTACGGGACAGGGGGCCGGAGATACGCAGTATTTT
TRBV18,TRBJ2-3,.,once,CASSPGASTDTQYF,TGTGCCAGCTCACCAGGGGCTAGCACAGATACGCAGTATTTT
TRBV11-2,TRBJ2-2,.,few,CASTLGRNTGELFF,TGTGCCAGCACCCTGGGGAGGAACACCGGGGAGCTGTTTTTT
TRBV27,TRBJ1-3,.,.,CASSLSAGDGNTIYF,TGTGCCAGCAGTTTATCGGCGGGGGATGGAAACACCATATATTTT
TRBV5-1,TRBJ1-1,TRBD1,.,CASSVKGANTEAFF,TGCGCCAGCAGCGTAAAGGGGGCGAACACTGAAGCTTTCTTT
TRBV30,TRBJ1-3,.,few,CAWSVTGGNTIYF,TGTGCCTGGAGTGTAACGGGGGGAAACACCATATATTTT
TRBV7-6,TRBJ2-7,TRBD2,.,CASSLAGGRSYEQYF,TGTGCCAGCAGCTTAGCCGGCGGGAGGTCGTACGAGCAGTACTTC
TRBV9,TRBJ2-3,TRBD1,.,CASSVPGGGQGNTDTQYF,TGTGCCAGCAGCGTCCCGGGGGGGGGACAGGGGAACACAGATACGCAGTATTTT
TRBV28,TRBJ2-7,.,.,CASSFRRGEQYF,TGTGCCAGCAGTTTTAGAAGGGGCGAGCAGTACTTC
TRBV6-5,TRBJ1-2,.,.,CASSSRLGAGYTF,TGTGCCAGCAGTTCCCGGTTAGGAGCTGGCTACACCTTC
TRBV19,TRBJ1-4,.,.,CATRVGEKLFF,TGTGCCACCCGGGTCGGAGAAAAACTGTTTTTT
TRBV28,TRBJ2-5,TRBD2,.,CASSYLPAGVEETQYF,TGTGCCAGCAGTTACCTCCCGGCGGGAGTAGAGGAGACCCAGTACTTC
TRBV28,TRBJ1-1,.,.,CASGRNTEAFF,TGTGCCAGCGGCAGGAACACTGAAGCTTTCTTT
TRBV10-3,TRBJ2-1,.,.,CAISVSWDTDNEQFF,TGTGCCATCAGTGTCTCCTGGGACACCGACAATGAGCAGTTCTTC
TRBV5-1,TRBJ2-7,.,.,CASSRDSAYEQYF,TGCGCCAGCAGCCGGGACTCTGCCTACGAGCAGTACTTC
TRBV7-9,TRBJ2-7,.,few,CASSLVLGDSEQYF,TGTGCCAGCAGCTTAGTGCTAGGGGATAGCGAGCAGTACTTC
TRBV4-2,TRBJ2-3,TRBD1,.,CASSKQGADTQYF,TGTGCCAGCAGCAAACAGGGGGCAGATACGCAGTATTTT
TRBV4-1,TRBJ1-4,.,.,CASSSPGQTNEKLFF,TGCGCCAGCAGCTCACCCGGACAGACTAATGAAAAACTGTTTTTT
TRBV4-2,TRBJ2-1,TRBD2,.,CASSQIIAGGEDNEQFF,TGTGCCAGCAGCCAGATAATTGCGGGAGGGGAGGACAATGAGCAGTTCTTC
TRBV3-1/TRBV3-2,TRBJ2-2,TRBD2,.,CASSRGVAGANTGELFF,TGTGCCAGCAGCCGCGGAGTAGCGGGAGCGAACACCGGGGAGCTGTTTTTT
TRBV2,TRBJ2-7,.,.,CASSPGSYEQYF,TGTGCCAGCAGTCCCGGGTCCTACGAGCAGTACTTC
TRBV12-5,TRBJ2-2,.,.,CASGLVRLGKNTGELFF,TGTGCTAGTGGTTTGGTACGGCTAGGCAAGAACACCGGGGAGCTGTTTTTT
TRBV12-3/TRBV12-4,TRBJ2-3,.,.,CASSPLTTQYF,TGTGCCAGCAGCCCCCTAACTACGCAGTATTTT
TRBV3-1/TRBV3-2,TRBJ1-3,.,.,CASSPLSGNTIYF,TGTGCCAGCAGCCCCCTAAGTGGAAACACCATATATTTT
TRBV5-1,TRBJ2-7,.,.,CASRSATGGDEQYF,TGCGCCAGCAGATCGGCCACGGGCGGGGACGAGCAGTACTTC